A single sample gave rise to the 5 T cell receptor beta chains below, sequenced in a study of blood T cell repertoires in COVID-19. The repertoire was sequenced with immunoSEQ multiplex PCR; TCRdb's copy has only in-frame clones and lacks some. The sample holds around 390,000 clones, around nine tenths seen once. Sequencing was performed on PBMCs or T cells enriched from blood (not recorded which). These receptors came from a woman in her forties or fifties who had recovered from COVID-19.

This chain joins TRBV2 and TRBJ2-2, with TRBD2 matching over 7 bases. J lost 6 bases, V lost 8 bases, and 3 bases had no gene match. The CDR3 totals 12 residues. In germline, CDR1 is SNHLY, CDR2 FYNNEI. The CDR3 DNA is TGTGCCAGCGGGGGGGAGGCCGGGGAGCTGTTTTTT. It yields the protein CASGGEAGELFF.

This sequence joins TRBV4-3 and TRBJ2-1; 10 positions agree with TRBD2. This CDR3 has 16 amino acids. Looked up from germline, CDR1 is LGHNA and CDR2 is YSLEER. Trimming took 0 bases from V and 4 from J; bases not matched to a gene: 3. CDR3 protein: CASSQDLAGDYNEQFF. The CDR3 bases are TGCGCCAGCAGCCAAGATCTAGCGGGGGATTACAATGAGCAGTTCTTC.

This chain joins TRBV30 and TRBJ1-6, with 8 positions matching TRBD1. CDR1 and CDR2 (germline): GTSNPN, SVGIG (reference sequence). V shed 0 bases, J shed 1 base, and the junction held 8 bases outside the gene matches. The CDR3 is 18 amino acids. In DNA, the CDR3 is TGTGCCTGGAGTGTTTCTCGGCAGGGGGCGTCCTATAATTCACCCCTCCACTTT. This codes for CAWSVSRQGASYNSPLHF. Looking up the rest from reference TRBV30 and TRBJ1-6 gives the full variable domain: SQTIHQWPATLVQPVGSPLSLECTVEGTSNPNLYWYRQAAGRGLQLLFYSVGIGQISSEVPQNLSASRPQDRQFILSSKKLLLSDSGFYLCAWSVSRQGASYNSPLHFGNGTRLTVT.

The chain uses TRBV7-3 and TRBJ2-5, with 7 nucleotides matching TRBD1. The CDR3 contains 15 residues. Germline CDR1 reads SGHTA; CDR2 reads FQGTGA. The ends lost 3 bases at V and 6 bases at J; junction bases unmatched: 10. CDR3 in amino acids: CASSFSSDREKTQYF. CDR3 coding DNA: TGTGCCAGCAGCTTTTCTTCTGACAGGGAAAAGACCCAGTACTTC.

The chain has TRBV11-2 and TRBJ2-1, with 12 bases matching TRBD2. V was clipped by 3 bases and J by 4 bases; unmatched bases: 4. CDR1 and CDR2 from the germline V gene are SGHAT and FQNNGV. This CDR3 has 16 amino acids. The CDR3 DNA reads TGTGCCAGCAGCTTCCTAGCGGGGGGGCCTTACAATGAGCAGTTCTTC. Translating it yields CASSFLAGGPYNEQFF.